Each of the 17 T cell receptor beta chains below was sequenced from the same sample in a study of T-cell reconstitution after alpha-beta-depleted transplantation in children. Preparation of the TCRbeta library used unique molecular identifiers. TCRdb called the PCR reads again in MiXCR, with one record for every CDR3 protein. The sample records 450,000 to 700,000 distinct CDR3 sequences, 27% being singletons. The sample in question was PBMCs, obtained before TCRalphabeta/CD19-depleted stem cell transplant. These receptors all come from a boy less than two years old with Wiskott-Aldrich syndrome, due to receive a stem cell transplant.

This clonotype was seen a handful of times. The rearrangement joins TRBV4-1 to TRBJ2-7; 11 bases line up with TRBD2. The V and J ends lost 1 base and 2 bases, in that order; junction bases with no gene match: 4. Germline values: CDR1 MGHRA, CDR2 YSYEKL. CDR3 length equals 16 residues. As DNA, the CDR3 is TGCGCCAGCAGCCAAGTTGGGACTAGCGGAACCTACGAGCAGTACTTC. This sequence encodes CASSQVGTSGTYEQYF.

The table lists this clonotype with a few counts. V gene TRBV24-1 combines with J gene TRBJ1-5; the D is unclear. The CDR3 consists of 16 residues. The germline CDR1 and CDR2 sequences are KGHDR and SFDVKD. The V end was cut by 5 bases, the J end by 4 bases, with 17 bases between. The CDR3 DNA follows: TGTGCCACCAGTGCGGCAGGATCAGGCGGGAATCAGCCCCAGCATTTT. It is translated as CATSAAGSGGNQPQHF.

J is TRBJ2-7 and V is TRBV20-1; 16 bases agree with TRBD2. There are 20 residues in the CDR3. Germline CDR1 reads DFQATT; CDR2 reads SNEGSKA (reference sequence). With V trimmed by 0 bases and J by 5 bases, 16 bases remained unmatched. This chain's CDR3 is CSAREYRSGTSGRVDNEQYF. The DNA of the CDR3 is TGCAGTGCTAGAGAATATCGGTCCGGGACTAGCGGGAGGGTCGACAACGAGCAGTACTTC.

This clonotype came up a few times. CDR3 protein: CASSQGMATYGYTF. CDR3 in DNA: TGTGCCAGCAGCCAAGGGATGGCAACCTATGGCTACACCTTC. The chain uses TRBV3-1 and TRBJ1-2; D is uncertain. V was pared by 1 base and J by 4 bases, with 10 bases between. Germline V CDR1 and CDR2: LGHDT, YNNKEL (reference sequence). The CDR3 is 14 amino acids.

The genes are TRBV7-9 and TRBJ1-1; D call uncertain. CDR1 is SEHNR, CDR2 FQNEAQ, per germline (reference sequence). The CDR3 sequence is 16 residues long. Trimming removed 2 bases at V and 4 bases at J, with 17 bases between. This CDR3 is CASSLRETSWGTEAFF. The CDR3 nucleotides are TGTGCCAGCAGCTTACGAGAAACGTCTTGGGGCACTGAAGCTTTCTTT.

The CDR3 loop is CSAGPGGMNTEAFF. The CDR3 DNA follows: TGCAGTGCTGGCCCGGGTGGGATGAACACTGAAGCTTTCTTT. V usage is TRBV20-1 and J usage is TRBJ1-1; D gene unclear. The V and J ends lost 5 bases and 0 bases respectively, with 13 bases between them. This CDR3 region has 14 residues. Germline CDR1 DFQATT, CDR2 SNEGSKA (reference sequence).

This CDR3 is CASRATPMNTEAFF. The CDR3 region has the DNA TGTGCCAGCAGAGCGACACCCATGAACACTGAAGCTTTCTTT. The chain carries TRBV6-1 and TRBJ1-1; D not certain. Between the trimmed V and J ends, which lost 6 bases and 0 bases, there was a span of 11 bases. The CDR3 consists of 14 residues. Germline CDR1 and CDR2: MNHNS and SASEGT.

V gene TRBV12-3 or TRBV12-4 combines with J gene TRBJ2-3; D ambiguous. The CDR3 covers 13 residues. The V and J ends lost 7 bases and 10 bases respectively, with 18 bases between them. This CDR3 reads CASTPLSTVSQYF. Here the CDR3 DNA reads TGTGCCAGCACCCCGTTGTCCACAGTCTCGCAGTATTTT.

This chain uses TRBV28 with TRBJ1-5; maybe TRBD1 (6 bases). In germline, CDR1 is MDHEN, CDR2 SYDVKM. The CDR3 spans 15 residues. V lost 5 bases and J 11 bases, leaving 22 bases between the germline ends. CDR3 nucleotide sequence: TGTGCCAGCAGTCTACACGGGACACTAGGTATGACCCAGCATTTT. As protein: CASSLHGTLGMTQHF. Full variable domain (missing parts from reference TRBV28 and TRBJ1-5): DVKVTQSSRYLVKRTGEKVFLECVQDMDHENMFWYRQDPGLGLRLIYFSYDVKMKEKGDIPEGYSVSREKKERFSLILESASTNQTSMYLCASSLHGTLGMTQHFGDGTRLSIL.

V is TRBV5-1 and J is TRBJ2-3; D remains ambiguous. Germline lookup yields CDR1 SGHRS and CDR2 YFSETQ. This CDR3 is 15 amino acids long. V shed 2 bases and J shed 7 bases, with 17 bases lying between them. The CDR3 is CASSLNTGPPYTQYF. The CDR3 bases are TGCGCCAGCAGCTTAAATACGGGCCCACCATATACGCAGTATTTT.

The chain couples TRBV5-1 to TRBJ2-1; 11 bases line up with TRBD2. Germline loops: CDR1 SGHRS, CDR2 YFSETQ. Trimming at V came to 6 bases and at J to 9 bases, leaving 8 bases not matched to a gene. The CDR3 sequence is 14 residues long. CDR3 nucleotide sequence: TGCGCCAGCACCCGACTAGCGGGACCTTCTGAGCAGTTCTTC. It specifies CASTRLAGPSEQFF.

The chain has TRBV30 and TRBJ1-2, with D unresolved. CDR3 length: 13 amino acids. CDR1 is GTSNPN, CDR2 SVGIG, per germline (reference sequence). Trimming cost V 5 bases and J 4 bases, with 14 bases left between them. CDR3 sequence: CAWDGRAIYGYTF. The CDR3 DNA reads TGTGCCTGGGACGGACGGGCAATCTATGGCTACACCTTC.

This clonotype was found a few times. The rearrangement joins TRBV6-2 or TRBV6-3 to TRBJ2-1, with 14 bases identical to TRBD2. Trimming took 7 bases from V and 2 from J; bases not matched to a gene: 10. The CDR3 is made up of 18 amino acids. Germline CDR1 and CDR2: MNHEY and SVGEGT. CDR3 bases: TGTGCCAGCACTCCTGAGGGGACTAGCGGGAGACCCTACAATGAGCAGTTCTTC. The encoded protein is CASTPEGTSGRPYNEQFF.

This chain joins TRBV28 and TRBJ2-7; no clear D. Trimming pared 3 bases from V and 1 base from J, leaving 10 bases between. Germline V gives CDR1 MDHEN, CDR2 SYDVKM. This CDR3 spans 14 amino acids. The chain's CDR3 is CASSFRGRSYEQYF. In nucleotides, the CDR3 is TGTGCCAGCAGTTTCCGTGGAAGGTCCTACGAGCAGTACTTC.

For the CDR3, the DNA is TGTGCCAGCAGCTTGGCCGGTTGGTCTGGGGCCAACGTCCTGACTTTC. Amino acid sequence: CASSLAGWSGANVLTF. The J gene is TRBJ2-6, the V gene TRBV5-5; D not certain. In germline, CDR1 is SGHKS, CDR2 YYEKEE (reference sequence). The CDR3 runs 16 residues. With 0 bases removed from V and 1 base from J, the gap between germline ends came to 8 bases. The variable domain in full, completed from reference TRBV5-5 and TRBJ2-6, reads DAGVTQSPTHLIKTRGQQVTLRCSPISGHKSVSWYQQVLGQGPQFIFQYYEKEERGRGNFPDRFSARQFPNYSSELNVNALLLGDSALYLCASSLAGWSGANVLTFGAGSRLTVL.

In this sample, this clonotype turned up a few times. The genes are TRBV10-3 and TRBJ1-3; D unclear. The CDR3 spans 13 residues. Looked up from germline, CDR1 is ENHRY and CDR2 is SYGVKD. V gave up 3 bases and J gave up 2 bases, with 5 bases separating them. CDR3 sequence (DNA): TGTGCCATCAGTGATCTCCCTGGAAACACCATATATTTT. Amino acids: CAISDLPGNTIYF.

This clonotype has only a few counts. This CDR3 reads CASRPGGVELFF. The CDR3 region has the DNA TGTGCCAGCAGGCCGGGGGGGGTGGAGCTGTTTTTT. V and J are TRBV12-3 or TRBV12-4 and TRBJ2-2; 8 nucleotides line up with TRBD2. The trim removed 6 bases at V and 10 bases at J, leaving 4 bases unmatched. The CDR3 contains 12 residues.